This T cell receptor (beta chain) was captured by sequencing in a study of identical twins (dated by TCRdb to the mid-2010s). In terms of the full investigation: The study deep-sequenced TCR alpha and beta repertoires from monozygotic twins, unrelated adults of various ages and cord blood to test whether fetal clonotypes persist. Replicate twin experiments were performed at different times using different library preparation protocols to rule out contamination. The full study reports these points: Fewer insertions were carried by abundant cord blood beta clonotypes; a weaker similar trend was observed in young adult naive repertoires, while no such trend was observed in memory repertoires. Invariant T cells such as MAIT and iNKT could partly confound zero-insertion analyses, although diverse VJ usage argued against such confounding for most clonotypes. In monozygotic twins, recombination models systematically underestimated out-of-frame TCR alpha sharing, but the models matched the sharing seen between unrelated individuals. Compared with coincidental sharing between unrelated individuals, an excess of low generation-probability sequences was observed among out-of-frame TCR alpha sequences shared between twins. Because the same donors could not be followed over many years, the conclusions depended on cross-sectional statistical analysis. The excess sharing between twins in beta out-of-frame sequences was weaker because fewer shared sequences reduced the signal-to-noise ratio.

The germline ends are 6 bases apart after V is trimmed by 3 bases and J by 0 bases. The CDR3 measures 14 amino acids from cysteine to phenylalanine. Only the CDR3 part of the read is kept: 42 bases, read in frame from the first base. The germline V gene encodes CDR1 SGDLS and CDR2 YYNGEE. Every donor in the study was a healthy Caucasian. Three pairs of female monozygotic twins, all aged about 18 to 29 years, were included in the twin cohort. Miltenyi CD45RO+ enrichment and human naive T-cell isolation kits were used to isolate memory (CD45RO+) and naive T cells from PBMC. Receptor amplification or capture employed 5' RACE. Sequencer: Illumina HiSeq 2000. Template switching added a universal primer binding site, and the final cDNA carried a unique molecular identifier that allowed TCR cDNA molecules to be counted accurately. First-strand cDNA for TCR alpha and beta chains was synthesized from specific primers in the conserved constant-segment region. To control for contamination, every cDNA library carried two barcodes: a SMART-Mk sample barcode plus Illumina barcodes. Two successive PCR steps introduced TruSeq adapter sequences along with Illumina sample barcodes. TCR alpha and beta cDNA libraries were sequenced on the Illumina HiSeq platform with custom primers. The paper's data handling went like this. MiGEC was used to process raw reads and extract unique molecular identifiers, and MiXCR was used to find CDR3 positions. Recombination models were inferred per individual with the repgenHMM and IGoR tools using an EM algorithm. Shared clonotype analysis was performed with the tcR package in R, normalizing sharing by the product of cloneset sizes. To study raw recombination free of thymic and clonal selection effects, out-of-frame nonproductive sequences were analyzed. TCRdb applied fastp at Q25 and MiXCR to the public reads, then kept only in-frame beta chains. Entries are consolidated by CDR3 protein sequence, retaining the most common genes and DNA. Clone size and V and J calls follow TCRdb, not the original study. Counted in this sample were fewer than 350,000 distinct CDR3 sequences; more than 6.5% of them appeared once. Less than 2.5% of the sample rests with the top ten.

This clonotype has a handful of counts. The antigen it recognizes is unknown. The sample holds no much larger clone one base away, and base qualities are not on file. The data also belong to a second study, concerning yellow fever vaccine responses in identical twins. The other study reports the following: According to the authors, in identical twins the way T cells responded to vaccination appeared partly convergent and partly personalized. In the study, vaccine-responding T cell clones were precisely tracked in identical twins.

This clonotype originated in a woman aged 18-29 years in good health. The chain was built from TRBV9 and TRBJ2-2; TRBD2 is a possible D gene, resting on 5 matching bases. Sequenced input: memory (CD45RO+) T cells sorted from blood. The meaning of the sample's cell subset or site label: CD45RO+ enriched T cells. The DNA is TGTGCCAGCAGCGCACTAGCGAACACCGGGGAGCTGTTTTTT. Translated, this is CASSALANTGELFF.